The 17 T cell receptor beta chains given below trace back to one sample, sequenced in a study of regulatory T cells in long-lasting Graves disease. Construction of the TCR beta libraries employed iRepertoire HTBI primers in conjunction with Arm-PCR of CDR3 regions. TCRdb re-called the multiplex PCR reads with MiXCR, one entry per CDR3 protein. Counted here are 450,000 or so distinct CDR3 sequences, 22% occurring once; the ten biggest clones make up under 15%. Time point here: persistent/refractory GD, antithyroid drugs over 5 years with positive TRAb. The TCR library was made from RNA that had been extracted from PBMCs in TRIzol. The input for sequencing was peripheral blood mononuclear cells (PBMCs), taken when the disease was refractory, from a patient treated with antithyroid drugs. Receptors originate from a female donor with Graves disease.

The chain links TRBV19 to TRBJ1-2, with no clear D. With 0 bases removed from V and 5 bases from J, the gap between germline ends came to 16 bases. CDR3 length: 16 amino acids. The germline gives CDR1 LNHDA, CDR2 SQIVND (reference sequence). CDR3 coding DNA: TGTGCCAGTAGTATAGATGCCCAACCTGACAAGTATGGCTACACCTTC. As protein: CASSIDAQPDKYGYTF.

This sequence joins TRBV5-1 and TRBJ1-3; no definite D call. The CDR3 consists of 18 residues. The germline V gene encodes CDR1 SGHRS and CDR2 YFSETQ. Trimming removed 0 bases from V and 0 bases from J, with 16 bases in between. CDR3 region: CASSLGSWQAYSGNTIYF. CDR3 DNA: TGCGCCAGCAGCTTGGGAAGTTGGCAGGCTTACTCTGGAAACACCATATATTTT. Supplemented by reference TRBV5-1 and TRBJ1-3, the full variable domain reads KAGVTQTPRYLIKTRGQQVTLSCSPISGHRSVSWYQQTPGQGLQFLFEYFSETQRNKGNFPGRFSGRQFSNSRSEMNVSTLELGDSALYLCASSLGSWQAYSGNTIYFGEGSWLTVV.

Many counts were recorded for this clonotype. This chain links TRBV3-1 with TRBJ1-5; perhaps TRBD1 as D (5 bases). The germline gives CDR1 LGHDT, CDR2 YNNKEL (reference sequence). The V end was cut by 5 bases, the J end by 0 bases, with 11 bases between. The CDR3 is made up of 15 amino acids. CDR3 nucleotide sequence: TGTGCCAGCAGCGCTAGGACATCTAGCAATCAGCCCCAGCATTTT. Translated: CASSARTSSNQPQHF.

This clonotype was found a few times. The J gene is TRBJ1-3, the V gene TRBV28; 7 nucleotides agree with TRBD1. Germline values: CDR1 MDHEN, CDR2 SYDVKM. CDR3 length equals 15 residues. Germline trimming cut 6 bases from V and 4 bases from J; bases unmatched to any gene: 9. CDR3 region: CASRPSTGIGNTIYF. The DNA for the CDR3 is TGTGCCAGCAGGCCTTCGACAGGGATCGGAAACACCATATATTTT.

On this clonotype itself: A much larger clone differs by one base, so this may be a read error. V usage is TRBV2 and J usage is TRBJ2-7, with D perhaps matching TRBD1 (5 bases). V dropped 7 bases and J dropped 2 bases, with 15 bases sitting between them. The CDR3 loop spans 14 amino acids. The germline V gene has CDR1 SNHLY and CDR2 FYNNEI. The CDR3: CASTPPAGPYEQYF. The CDR3 DNA reads as TGTGCCAGCACTCCACCGGCAGGGCCCTACGAGCAGTACTTC. The full variable domain, in which reference TRBV2 and TRBJ2-7 provide the parts outside the CDR3, is EPEVTQTPSHQVTQMGQEVILRCVPISNHLYFYWYRQILGQKVEFLVSFYNNEISEKSEIFDDQFSVERPDGSNFTLKIRSTKLEDSAMYFCASTPPAGPYEQYFGPGTRLTVT.

On this clonotype itself: Since a much larger clone is just one base distant, this may be a read error. The V and J genes are TRBV28 and TRBJ2-7; possible D gene TRBD1, 5 bases. Trimming took off 6 bases at V and 5 bases at J, with 17 bases between the two ends. Germline CDR1 reads MDHEN; CDR2 reads SYDVKM. The CDR3 contains 14 residues. The CDR3 DNA reads as TGTGCCAGCAGAAGGACATGTGATTCGAACGAGCAGTACTTC. It translates to CASRRTCDSNEQYF.

This clonotype was counted ten times or more. The gene calls are TRBV10-3 and TRBJ1-1; possible D gene TRBD1, 5 bases. CDR1 ENHRY and CDR2 SYGVKD come from the germline V gene. V was cut by 8 bases and J by 1 base, with 11 bases left in between. The CDR3 length is 13 residues. CDR3 bases: TGTGCCATCGTCGGGACGGCGAACACTGAAGCTTTCTTT. The encoded protein is CAIVGTANTEAFF.

CDR3 residues: CASSVRVGGPANTEAFF. CDR3 in DNA: TGTGCCAGCAGCGTAAGGGTTGGGGGGCCAGCAAACACTGAAGCTTTCTTT. This chain uses TRBV9 with TRBJ1-1; D possibly corresponds to TRBD1 (6 bases). The CDR3 runs 17 residues. Trimming pared 1 base from V and 2 bases from J, leaving 18 bases between. The V gene's germline CDR1 is SGDLS and CDR2 YYNGEE.

This clonotype was observed many times. The chain links TRBV29-1 to TRBJ1-2, with a weak D call TRBD1 (5 bases). Germline V gene sequence: CDR1 SQVTM, CDR2 ANQGSEA. This CDR3 is built from 16 residues. V lost 2 bases and J 2 bases, leaving 18 bases between the germline ends. The CDR3 loop reads CSVELTAIGANYGYTF. In nucleotides, the CDR3 is TGCAGCGTTGAACTGACGGCTATCGGGGCGAACTATGGCTACACCTTC.

The chain has TRBV5-1 and TRBJ1-1; weak D call: TRBD1 (5 bases). Germline V lookup: CDR1 SGHRS, CDR2 YFSETQ. The CDR3 covers 14 residues. Trimming took off 2 bases at V and 6 bases at J, with 14 bases between the two ends. CDR3: CASSLLPGSPEAFF. CDR3 DNA sequence: TGCGCCAGCAGCTTACTCCCAGGGTCCCCTGAAGCTTTCTTT.

Comment on this clonotype: With a much larger clone just one base away, this may be a read error. The V gene is TRBV6-1, the J gene TRBJ1-6, with D uncertain. CDR3 length: 15 amino acids. Germline V gives CDR1 MNHNS, CDR2 SASEGT. The CDR3 loop is CTSSRSARGGSPLHF. Here the CDR3 DNA reads TGTACCAGCAGCCGCTCGGCGCGGGGAGGTTCACCCCTCCACTTT.

The chain couples TRBV14 to TRBJ2-1; maybe TRBD1 (6 bases). This CDR3 spans 13 amino acids. Looked up from germline, CDR1 is SGHDN and CDR2 is FVKESK. V was clipped by 1 base and J by 8 bases, with 9 bases between them. DNA of the CDR3: TGTGCCAGCAGCCAAGGGTACAGGGATGAGCAGTTCTTC. It encodes CASSQGYRDEQFF.

This clonotype was counted between two and nine times. This chain uses TRBV20-1 with TRBJ2-5, with 12 bases matching TRBD2. Germline V gene lookup returns CDR1 DFQATT and CDR2 SNEGSKA (reference sequence). V gave up 0 bases and J gave up 3 bases; unmatched junction bases: 2. This CDR3 has 15 residues. The CDR3 nucleotides are TGCAGTGCTAGAGATCGACTAGCGGGAGAAGAGACCCAGTACTTC. Translation: CSARDRLAGEETQYF.

V usage is TRBV12-3 or TRBV12-4 and J usage is TRBJ2-3; 10 bases align to TRBD1. J gave up 3 bases and V 4 bases, and 4 bases lay outside the gene matches. The CDR3 contains 15 residues. Here the CDR3 DNA reads TGTGCCAGCAGTTCCTGGACAGGGGGGACAGATACGCAGTATTTT. Translated, it gives CASSSWTGGTDTQYF.

The chain uses TRBV6-4 and TRBJ1-1, with TRBD1 matching 9 bases. The CDR3 contains 14 residues. The V segment lost 5 bases and the J segment 5 bases; nucleotides outside the gene matches: 6. Germline V lookup: CDR1 MRHNA, CDR2 SNTAGT. For the CDR3, the DNA is TGTGCCAGCAGTAAAGACAGGGGGTTGACTGAAGCTTTCTTT. The encoded protein is CASSKDRGLTEAFF.

In regard to this clonotype: With a much larger clone just one base away, this may be a read error. Likely a read error: the CDR3 ends without its conserved phenylalanine or tryptophan. The chain carries TRBV27 and TRBJ1-2; D remains unclear. Germline CDR1 reads MNHEY; CDR2 reads SMNVEV (reference sequence). This CDR3 spans 14 amino acids. Deletions cut 6 bases from V and 4 bases from J, with 15 bases between. DNA for the CDR3: TGTGCCAGCAGGAACAGAGGTTTGGCCTATGGCTACACCCTC. It codes for CASRNRGLAYGYTL.

J is TRBJ1-5 and V is TRBV7-9; D gene unclear. The CDR3 is 14 residues long. The germline V gene has CDR1 SEHNR and CDR2 FQNEAQ (reference sequence). The germline V and J ends were trimmed by 2 bases and 7 bases, with 12 bases remaining between them. CDR3 amino acids: CASSLSATGQPQHF. DNA for the CDR3: TGTGCCAGCAGCTTATCAGCGACCGGCCAGCCCCAGCATTTT.